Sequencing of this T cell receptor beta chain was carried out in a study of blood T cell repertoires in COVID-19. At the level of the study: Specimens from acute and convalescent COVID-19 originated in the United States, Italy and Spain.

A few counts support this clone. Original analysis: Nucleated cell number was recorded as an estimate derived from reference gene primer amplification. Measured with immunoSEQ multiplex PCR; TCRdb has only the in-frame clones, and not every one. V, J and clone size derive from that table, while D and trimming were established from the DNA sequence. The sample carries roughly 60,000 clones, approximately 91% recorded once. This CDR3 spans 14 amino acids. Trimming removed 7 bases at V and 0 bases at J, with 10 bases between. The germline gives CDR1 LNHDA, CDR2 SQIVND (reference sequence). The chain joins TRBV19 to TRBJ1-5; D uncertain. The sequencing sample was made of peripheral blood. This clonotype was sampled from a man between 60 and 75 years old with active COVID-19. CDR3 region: CASTPGISNQPQHF. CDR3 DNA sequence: TGTGCCAGTACCCCGGGAATTAGCAATCAGCCCCAGCATTTT.